The 7 T cell receptor beta chains below were found in one sample sequenced in a study of blood T cell repertoires in COVID-19 (dated by TCRdb to the early 2020s). Library preparation employed the immunoSEQ multiplex PCR assay. The table comes from immuneACCESS by way of TCRdb, which keeps in-frame sequences with V and J called. Part of the clones is missing from these tables; in studies checked, under half for an unresolved V gene and the rest for unknown reasons. Present in this sample are 200,000 to 250,000 clones, around 81% of which were seen just once. The ten top clones hold around 6.4% of the sample. Sequenced: peripheral blood. Every receptor here comes from a woman aged 55-69 years with active or convalescent COVID-19.

The chain recombines TRBV7-8 with TRBJ2-7, with D perhaps TRBD2 (5 bases). The CDR3 has 13 amino acids. The V gene's germline CDR1 is SGHVS and CDR2 FQNEAQ. V was trimmed by 10 bases and J by 1 base, leaving 14 bases between them. The CDR3 loop reads CATMPLASYEQYF. CDR3 sequence (DNA): TGTGCCACCATGCCCTTAGCGTCCTACGAGCAGTACTTC.

This clone was recorded once. The V and J genes are TRBV9 and TRBJ2-1; TRBD2 aligns across 13 bases. Germline V gene sequence: CDR1 SGDLS, CDR2 YYNGEE. V was pared by 0 bases and J by 0 bases, with 9 bases of the junction left unmatched. The CDR3 totals 20 residues. CDR3 nucleotide sequence: TGTGCCAGCAGCGTAGGGACTAGCGGGAGAGAATCCCTCTCCTACAATGAGCAGTTCTTC. Residues: CASSVGTSGRESLSYNEQFF.

The chain employs TRBV6-5 and TRBJ2-1, with 10 bases fitting TRBD2. The CDR3 sequence is 14 residues long. V shed 7 bases, J shed 9 bases, and the junction held 9 bases outside the gene matches. The germline gives CDR1 MNHEY, CDR2 SVGAGI. CDR3 amino acids: CASTRLAGAGEQFF. The CDR3, as DNA: TGTGCCAGCACCCGGCTAGCGGGGGCTGGTGAGCAGTTCTTC.

The chain recombines TRBV20-1 with TRBJ1-1, with 7 nucleotides matching TRBD1. The germline V gene encodes CDR1 DFQATT and CDR2 SNEGSKA (reference sequence). V was pared by 3 bases and J by 0 bases, with 16 bases of the junction left unmatched. The CDR3 extends over 18 amino acids. CDR3 residues: CSASKGAGILRMNTEAFF. The CDR3 DNA reads TGCAGTGCTAGTAAGGGGGCGGGGATCCTCAGAATGAACACTGAAGCTTTCTTT.

This clone occurred once. This chain uses TRBV11-2 with TRBJ2-3; 8 bases fit TRBD2. The CDR3 covers 17 residues. V was clipped by 4 bases and J by 0 bases; unmatched bases: 9. CDR1 SGHAT and CDR2 FQNNGV come from the germline V gene. The CDR3 region is CASSSGRAGGSTDTQYF. CDR3 nucleotides: TGTGCCAGCAGCTCCGGGAGGGCCGGGGGGAGCACAGATACGCAGTATTTT.

This clone has just one count. V usage is TRBV6-6 and J usage is TRBJ2-2, with a tentative D call TRBD1 (6 bases). This CDR3 has 17 residues. Trimming removed 5 bases from V and 6 bases from J, with 22 bases in between. The germline V gene encodes CDR1 MNHNY and CDR2 SVGAGI (reference sequence). CDR3: CASSRVPGRGSAGELFF. In DNA form, the CDR3 reads TGTGCCAGCAGTCGCGTCCCGGGCAGGGGTTCGGCCGGGGAGCTGTTTTTT.

This clone was recorded only once. The gene calls are TRBV2 and TRBJ1-1, with a possible D match to TRBD1 (6 bases). V lost 2 bases, J lost 2 bases, and 12 bases lay in between. This CDR3 has 15 residues. CDR1 and CDR2 (germline): SNHLY, FYNNEI. CDR3 DNA sequence: TGTGCCAGCAGTGAACGGGTCAGGGGAAACACTGAAGCTTTCTTT. Its translation: CASSERVRGNTEAFF.